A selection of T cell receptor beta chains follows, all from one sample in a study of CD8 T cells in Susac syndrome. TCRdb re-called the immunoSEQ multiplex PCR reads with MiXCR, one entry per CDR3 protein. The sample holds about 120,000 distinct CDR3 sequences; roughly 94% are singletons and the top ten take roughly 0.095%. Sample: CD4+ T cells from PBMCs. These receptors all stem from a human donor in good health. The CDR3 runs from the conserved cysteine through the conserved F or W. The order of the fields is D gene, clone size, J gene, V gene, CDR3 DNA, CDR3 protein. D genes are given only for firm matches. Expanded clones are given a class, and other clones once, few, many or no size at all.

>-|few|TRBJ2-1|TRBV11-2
TGTGCCAGCAGTTTGGGTGGGGAGCAGTTCTTC
CASSLGGEQFF
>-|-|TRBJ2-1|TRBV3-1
TGTGCCAGCAGCCGTACTAGGAGGAATGAGCAGTTCTTC
CASSRTRRNEQFF
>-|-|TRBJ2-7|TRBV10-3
TGTGCCATCAGTGCCTACGGGGGCCTCAGCGAGCAGTACTTC
CAISAYGGLSEQYF
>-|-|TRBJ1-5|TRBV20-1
TGCAGTGCTAGAGGGGGGAAGGTGAGCAATCAGCCCCAGCATTTT
CSARGGKVSNQPQHF
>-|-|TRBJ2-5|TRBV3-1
TGTGCCAGCGGCGGACTAAATAAAGAGACCCAGTACTTC
CASGGLNKETQYF
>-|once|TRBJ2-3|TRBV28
TGTGCCCAGGGGGGAGGGGTATCTGTCGCAGATACGCAGTATTTT
CAQGGGVSVADTQYF
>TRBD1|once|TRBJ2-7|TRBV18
TGTGCCAGCTCACTCTCGACAGGGGGTCGGAACGAGCAGTACTTC
CASSLSTGGRNEQYF
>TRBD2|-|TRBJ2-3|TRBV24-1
TGTGCCACCAGTGGGGGGACTAGCGGCGCAGATACGCAGTATTTT
CATSGGTSGADTQYF
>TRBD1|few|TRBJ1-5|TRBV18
TGTGCCAGCTCACCACCGGGACAGGGTAATCAGCCCCAGCATTTT
CASSPPGQGNQPQHF
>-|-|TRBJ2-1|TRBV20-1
TGCAGTGCCCGTAGAGACAATGAGCAGTTCTTC
CSARRDNEQFF
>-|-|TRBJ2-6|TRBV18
TGTGCCAGCTTTGACCTATCTGGGGCCAACGTCCTGACTTTC
CASFDLSGANVLTF
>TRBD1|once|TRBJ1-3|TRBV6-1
TGTGCCAGCAGTGGAGGGACAGGGGTCGTCTCTGGAAACACCATATATTTT
CASSGGTGVVSGNTIYF
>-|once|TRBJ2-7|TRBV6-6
TGTGCCAGCAGCCTCAGAGGGGTCGAGTACTTC
CASSLRGVEYF
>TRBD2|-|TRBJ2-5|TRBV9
TGTGCCAGCAGCGTAGGCGGAACAGCGGGATGGGTAGAGACCCAGTACTTC
CASSVGGTAGWVETQYF
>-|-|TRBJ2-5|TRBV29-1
TGCAGCGTTGGTGAGGGCCAGGAGACCCAGTACTTC
CSVGEGQETQYF
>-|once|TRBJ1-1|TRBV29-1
TGCAGCGTTGAATTGCGGGGATGGACTGAAGCTTTCTTT
CSVELRGWTEAFF
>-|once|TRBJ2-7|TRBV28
TGTGCCAGCAGACAGGGACTTTCCAAGCACGAGCAGTACTTC
CASRQGLSKHEQYF
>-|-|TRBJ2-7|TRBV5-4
TGTGCCAGCAGAAAGAGTCGGGACACCATCACCTACGAGCAGTACTTC
CASRKSRDTITYEQYF
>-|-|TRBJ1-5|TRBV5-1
TGCGCCAGCAGCATTGAGGGGGATCAGCCCCAGCATTTT
CASSIEGDQPQHF
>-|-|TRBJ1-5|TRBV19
TGTGCCAGTAGTACAGGGGTCCATCAGCCCCAGCATTTT
CASSTGVHQPQHF
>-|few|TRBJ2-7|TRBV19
TGTGCCAGTAGTCCGCACAGGGACTATGGGGAGCAGTACTTC
CASSPHRDYGEQYF
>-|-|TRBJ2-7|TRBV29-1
TGCAGCGCGTCGGGGGCAATGTACGAGCAGTACTTC
CSASGAMYEQYF